One T cell receptor beta chain is described in this entry. This entry belongs to a study of cytomegalovirus exposure and HLA in healthy donors. The V segment lost 2 bases and the J segment 10 bases; nucleotides outside the gene matches: 8. The CDR3 covers 15 residues. The germline V gene has CDR1 MNHEY and CDR2 SVGAGI. Both 60 Vbeta primers and 13 Jbeta primers went into the PCR. Sequencing used immunoSEQ multiplex PCR; TCRdb keeps in-frame clones, though not all of them. The table has about 210,000 clones, over 80% seen once; the top ten hold about 10%. The sample comprised PBMCs. The V and J genes are TRBV6-5 and TRBJ1-4; 9 bases agree with TRBD1. The origin of this receptor is a woman between 50 and 59 years old in good health and CMV-seropositive. The CDR3 bases are TGTGCCAGCAGTTACGGGCCCCGACAGGGGGGAAAACTGTTTTTT. Its translation is CASSYGPRQGGKLFF.